The sequence of this T cell receptor (beta chain) was determined in a study of shared clonotypes between healthy human individuals. With regard to this clone: Its antigen is unknown.

From germline, CDR1 is MNHEY and CDR2 SVGAGI. This CDR3 has 15 amino acids. Trimming cost V 2 bases and J 4 bases, with 14 bases left between them. General study points: Owing to a small donor count, the genetic and exposure-history diversity represented was limited. Compared with memory subsets, naive subsets generally had larger estimated richness.

Genomic DNA (from each subset) was split evenly across several immunoSEQ plates. Method: immunoSEQ multiplex PCR; TCRdb's copy keeps in-frame clones and lacks some. This table holds over a million clones, about 75% found once. Sequenced sample: memory CD4+ T cells sorted from blood. Subset here: CD45RA-negative fraction. The receptor's source is a man younger than 35 in good health. The rearrangement links TRBV6-5 to TRBJ1-1; no clear D. The CDR3 loop is CASSYQPDERTEAFF. The DNA of the CDR3 is TGTGCCAGCAGTTACCAACCAGACGAGCGCACTGAAGCTTTCTTT.